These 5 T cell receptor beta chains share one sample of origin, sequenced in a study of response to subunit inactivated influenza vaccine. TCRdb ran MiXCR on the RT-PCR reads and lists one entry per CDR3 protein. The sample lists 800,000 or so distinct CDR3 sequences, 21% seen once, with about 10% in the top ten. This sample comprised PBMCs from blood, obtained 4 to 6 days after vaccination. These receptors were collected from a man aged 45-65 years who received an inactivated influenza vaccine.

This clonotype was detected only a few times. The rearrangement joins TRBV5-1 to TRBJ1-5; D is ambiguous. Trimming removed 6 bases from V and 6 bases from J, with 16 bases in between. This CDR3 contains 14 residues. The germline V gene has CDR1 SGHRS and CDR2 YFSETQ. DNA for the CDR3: TGCGCCAGCACTTTCGCCCTAGGAGGTCAGCCCCAGCATTTT. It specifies CASTFALGGQPQHF. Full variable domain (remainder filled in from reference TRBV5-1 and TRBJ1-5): KAGVTQTPRYLIKTRGQQVTLSCSPISGHRSVSWYQQTPGQGLQFLFEYFSETQRNKGNFPGRFSGRQFSNSRSEMNVSTLELGDSALYLCASTFALGGQPQHFGDGTRLSIL.

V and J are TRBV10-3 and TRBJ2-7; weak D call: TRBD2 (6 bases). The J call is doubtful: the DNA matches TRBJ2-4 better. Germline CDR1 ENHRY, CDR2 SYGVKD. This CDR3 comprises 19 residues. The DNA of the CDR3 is TGTGCCATCAGTGAGACGTGGCCCGGGACTGAACTAGCCAAAAACATTCAGTACTTC. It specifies CAISETWPGTELAKNIQYF.

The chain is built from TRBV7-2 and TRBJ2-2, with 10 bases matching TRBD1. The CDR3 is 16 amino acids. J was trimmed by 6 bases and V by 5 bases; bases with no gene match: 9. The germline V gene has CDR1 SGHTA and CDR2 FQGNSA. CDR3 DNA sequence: TGTGCCAGCAGCATTCGACAGGGGGCTTCTTCCGGGGAGCTGTTTTTT. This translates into CASSIRQGASSGELFF.

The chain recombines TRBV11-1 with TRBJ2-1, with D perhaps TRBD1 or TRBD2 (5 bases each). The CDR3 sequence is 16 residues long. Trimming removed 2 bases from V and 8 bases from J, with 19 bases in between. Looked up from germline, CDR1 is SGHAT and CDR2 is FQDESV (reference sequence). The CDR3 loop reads CASSLLRGSRGHEQFF. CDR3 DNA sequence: TGTGCCAGCAGCTTACTAAGAGGGTCGAGGGGACATGAGCAGTTCTTC.

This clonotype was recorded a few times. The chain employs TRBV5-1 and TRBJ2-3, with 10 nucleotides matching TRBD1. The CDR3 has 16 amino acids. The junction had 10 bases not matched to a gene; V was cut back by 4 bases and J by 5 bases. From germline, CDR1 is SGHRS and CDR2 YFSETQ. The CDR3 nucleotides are TGCGCCAGCAGCGGGGGGAGCGGGACAGGGGAAGATACGCAGTATTTT. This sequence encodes CASSGGSGTGEDTQYF.